This T cell receptor (beta chain) was recorded in a study of blood T cell repertoires in COVID-19. In terms of age and location, participants ranged from about 18 to 100 years and lived in about two dozen US areas. Cohort 3 donors counted as recovered after two negative PCRs, clearance, or resolved symptoms. TCRdb's table, derived via immunoSEQ multiplex PCR, lists solely in-frame clones and lacks some. The sample contains fewer than 350,000 clones, around 88% of which appear only once. Germline loops: CDR1 MNHEY, CDR2 SVGAGI. This CDR3 region has 14 residues. Trimming removed 5 bases from V and 4 bases from J; junction bases left unmatched: 7.

This TCR came from a woman in her forties who had recovered from COVID-19. Sequencing used PBMCs or T cells enriched from blood (not recorded which). The chain recombines TRBV6-5 with TRBJ2-5; 7 nucleotides agree with TRBD1. The CDR3 region is CASSRDRAGETQYF. The CDR3 coding sequence is TGTGCCAGCAGTAGAGACAGGGCGGGAGAGACCCAGTACTTC.